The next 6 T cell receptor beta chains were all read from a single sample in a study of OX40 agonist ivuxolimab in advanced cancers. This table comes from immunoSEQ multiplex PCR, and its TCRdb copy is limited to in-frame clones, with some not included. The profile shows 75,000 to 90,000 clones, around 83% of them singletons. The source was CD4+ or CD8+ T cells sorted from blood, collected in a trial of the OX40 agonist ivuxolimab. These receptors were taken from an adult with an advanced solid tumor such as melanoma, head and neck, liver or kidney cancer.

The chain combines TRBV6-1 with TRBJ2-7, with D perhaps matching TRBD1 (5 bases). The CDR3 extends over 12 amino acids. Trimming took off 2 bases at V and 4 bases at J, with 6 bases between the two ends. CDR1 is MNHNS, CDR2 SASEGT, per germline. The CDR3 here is CASSERQYEQYF. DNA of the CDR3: TGTGCCAGCAGTGAAAGACAGTACGAGCAGTACTTC.

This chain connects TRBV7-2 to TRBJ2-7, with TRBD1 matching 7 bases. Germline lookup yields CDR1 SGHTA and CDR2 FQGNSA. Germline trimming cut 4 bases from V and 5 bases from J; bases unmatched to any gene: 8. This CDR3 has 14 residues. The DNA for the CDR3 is TGTGCCAGCAGCTCGACAGGGATTTTCGACGAGCAGTACTTC. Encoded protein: CASSSTGIFDEQYF.

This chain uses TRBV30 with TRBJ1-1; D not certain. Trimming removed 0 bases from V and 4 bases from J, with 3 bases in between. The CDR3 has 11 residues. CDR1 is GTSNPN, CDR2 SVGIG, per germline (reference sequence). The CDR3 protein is CAWSVFTEAFF. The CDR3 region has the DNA TGTGCCTGGAGTGTTTTCACTGAAGCTTTCTTT.

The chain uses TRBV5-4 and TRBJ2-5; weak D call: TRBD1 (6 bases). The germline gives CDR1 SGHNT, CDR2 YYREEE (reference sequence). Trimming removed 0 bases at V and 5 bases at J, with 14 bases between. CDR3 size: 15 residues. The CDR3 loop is CASSLERGQGETQYF. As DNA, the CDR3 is TGTGCCAGCAGCTTGGAAAGAGGGCAGGGGGAGACCCAGTACTTC.

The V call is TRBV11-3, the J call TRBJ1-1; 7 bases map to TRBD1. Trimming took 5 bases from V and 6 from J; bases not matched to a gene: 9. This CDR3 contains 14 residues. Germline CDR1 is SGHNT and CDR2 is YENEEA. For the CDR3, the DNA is TGTGCCAGCAGCACCTCGACAGGGTCATCTGAAGCTTTCTTT. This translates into CASSTSTGSSEAFF.

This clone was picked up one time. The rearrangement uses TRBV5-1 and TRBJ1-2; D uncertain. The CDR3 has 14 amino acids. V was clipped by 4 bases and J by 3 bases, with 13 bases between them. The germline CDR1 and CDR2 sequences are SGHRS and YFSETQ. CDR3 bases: TGCGCCAGCAGCCCCGGCCGCGGGGACTATGGCTACACCTTC. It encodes CASSPGRGDYGYTF.